The clone carrying this T cell receptor beta chain was detected a few times. Its cognate antigen is unknown. The CDR3 is 14 residues long. Trimming pared 4 bases from V and 10 bases from J, leaving 18 bases between. The germline V gene has CDR1 KGHDR and CDR2 SFDVKD. The study defined stable Graves' hyperthyroidism as no ophthalmopathy progression within 18 months. PBMCs were derived from around 10 ml fresh peripheral blood. Amplified TCR beta CDR3 regions came from RNA transcripts. HTBI primers drove first-round RT-PCR of the TCR CDR3. TCRdb called the multiplex PCR reads again in MiXCR, with one record for every CDR3 protein. The table lists nearly 750,000 distinct CDR3 sequences, over 35% of them singletons. This entry comes from a study of T cells in Graves' hyperthyroidism and ophthalmopathy. Notes on the study in general: Researchers report that a 13 V-J model separated ophthalmopathy from stable hyperthyroidism.

The origin of this receptor is a woman between 40 and 55 years old with Graves' hyperthyroidism. The sample taken for sequencing was blood. The chain recombines TRBV24-1 with TRBJ1-1, with D unresolved. The CDR3 sequence: CATSDPERWVGAFF. The CDR3 DNA reads TGTGCCACCAGTGACCCAGAAAGGTGGGTCGGAGCTTTCTTT.